This TCR beta chain was obtained from a study of blood T cell repertoires in COVID-19. Study at large: Sites across the United States, Italy and Spain contributed samples from acute and convalescent COVID-19. Sources were T cells, B-cell-depleted T cells, or PBMCs; the material itself was cDNA or gDNA.

Between the trimmed V and J ends, which lost 10 bases and 4 bases, there was a span of 16 bases. Germline loops: CDR1 MNHEY, CDR2 SVGAGI. CDR3 length: 14 residues. Study processing details: Cell counts per sample came from amplifying reference gene primers. Repertoires were generated with immunoSEQ multiplex PCR, while TCRdb's copy carries only in-frame clones and drops some. For V, J and clone size, that table is used; D and trimming come from the DNA. The table includes fewer than 80,000 clones, 80% to 90% detected once. This sequence joins TRBV6-5 and TRBJ2-2; a possible D gene is TRBD1 (5 bases). The TCR was taken from a man aged 25-40 years with acute or convalescent COVID-19. Source material: peripheral blood. CDR3 residues: CATCYYTGTGELFF. In DNA form, the CDR3 reads TGTGCCACCTGCTACTACACAGGCACCGGGGAGCTGTTTTTT.